A selection of T cell receptor beta chains follows, all from one sample in a study of OX40 agonist ivuxolimab in advanced cancers. Clones were read by immunoSEQ multiplex PCR, and TCRdb kept only the in-frame ones, dropping some. The sample carries 31,000 or so clones, 70% to 85% recorded once. Source: CD4+ or CD8+ T cells sorted from blood, taken in a trial of the OX40 agonist ivuxolimab. These receptors were collected from an adult with an advanced solid tumor such as melanoma, head and neck, liver or kidney cancer. Both conserved end residues are part of each CDR3. D genes are given only for firm matches. Some rows have no size entry. The others give once, few or many, or a class for an expanded clone.

TRBV9	-	-	TRBJ2-1	TGTGCCAGCAGCCCTCCGGGAAGTGAGCAGTTCTTC	CASSPPGSEQFF
TRBV4-2	few	-	TRBJ1-1	TGTGCCAGCAGCTCGCTCTACACTGAAGCTTTCTTT	CASSSLYTEAFF
TRBV29-1	-	-	TRBJ1-2	TGCAGCGTTGAATGGGACACATCTAACTATGGCTACACCTTC	CSVEWDTSNYGYTF
TRBV30	many	-	TRBJ1-1	TGTGCCTGGAGGGCGAACACTGAAGCTTTCTTT	CAWRANTEAFF
TRBV7-9	-	TRBD1	TRBJ2-7	TGTGCCAGCAGCCCCGGGACAGCTCCCTACGAGCAGTACTTC	CASSPGTAPYEQYF
TRBV5-8	-	TRBD1	TRBJ2-5	TGTGCCAGCAGCCCCAGACAGGGTCAAGAGACCCAGTACTTC	CASSPRQGQETQYF
TRBV9	-	-	TRBJ2-2	TGTGCCAGCAGCGTAGGTAACGGGGAGCTGTTTTTT	CASSVGNGELFF
TRBV4-1	once	-	TRBJ1-2	TGCGCCAGCAGCCAATTGGCCAGGGTACGAGGGGGCTACACCTTC	CASSQLARVRGGYTF
TRBV7-9	-	-	TRBJ2-7	TGTGCCAGCAGCTTCAGCGACGGAACCTACGAGCAGTACTTC	CASSFSDGTYEQYF
TRBV28	-	-	TRBJ2-2	TGTGCCAGCACCCCGAGGGGGGAGAACACCGGGGAGCTGTTTTTT	CASTPRGENTGELFF
TRBV9	-	-	TRBJ1-5	TGTGCCAGCAGCGTAGGAGGGAACAGCAATCAGCCCCAGCATTTT	CASSVGGNSNQPQHF
TRBV2	once	TRBD1	TRBJ2-2	TGTGCCAGCAGTGAAACAGGACAGGGGGCGAACACCGGGGAGCTGTTTTTT	CASSETGQGANTGELFF
TRBV29-1	once	TRBD2	TRBJ2-3	TGCAGCGTTGATGGGCTAGCGGGGGGGATTAGCACAGATACGCAGTATTTT	CSVDGLAGGISTDTQYF
TRBV2	few	-	TRBJ1-4	TGTGCCGGAGGGGAGGGGAGGGGTGAAAAACTGTTTTTT	CAGGEGRGEKLFF
TRBV5-6	-	-	TRBJ2-5	TGTGCCAGCAGCGAGGACACCCCCAGGGAGACCCAGTACTTC	CASSEDTPRETQYF
TRBV2	-	-	TRBJ2-7	TGTGCCAGCAGTGCGGCGGGGCCCTTATACGAGCAGTACTTC	CASSAAGPLYEQYF
TRBV6-4	few	-	TRBJ2-3	TGTGCCAGCAGTGAATTAGCGGATACTAGCACAGATACGCAGTATTTT	CASSELADTSTDTQYF
TRBV15	-	-	TRBJ1-1	TGTGCCACGAGGGAGCACACTGAAGCTTTCTTT	CATREHTEAFF
TRBV28	-	-	TRBJ2-7	TGTGCCAGCAGTTGGGGGAGTCGTGGGGTTAGCTCCTACGAGCAGTACTTC	CASSWGSRGVSSYEQYF
TRBV4-1	-	TRBD1	TRBJ2-3	TGCGCCAGCAGCCAAGATCAGGGGGAGATTACAGATACGCAGTATTTT	CASSQDQGEITDTQYF
TRBV7-9	-	TRBD1	TRBJ2-7	TGTGCCAGCAGCTTAATATCCGGGGACAGCCTGGGCTACGAGCAGTACTTC	CASSLISGDSLGYEQYF
TRBV4-1	-	TRBD2	TRBJ2-5	TGCGCCAGCAGCCAGGGACTAGCGGGGCTGCGGGAGACCCAGTACTTC	CASSQGLAGLRETQYF
TRBV9	-	TRBD2	TRBJ2-1	TGTGCCAGCAGCCCTCAGGGTAGCGGGATTTACAATGAGCAGTTCTTC	CASSPQGSGIYNEQFF
TRBV5-4	-	-	TRBJ2-2	TGTGCCAGCAGCTTGGTGGCAGGGTGGACCGGGGAGCTGTTTTTT	CASSLVAGWTGELFF
TRBV27	-	-	TRBJ1-5	TGTGCCAGCAGTTATGGACTCGGGCAGCCCCAGCATTTT	CASSYGLGQPQHF
TRBV6-5	-	-	TRBJ2-4	TGTGCCAGCAGTATCTCGGGGACTCAGGGGTACTTC	CASSISGTQGYF
TRBV4-3	-	TRBD2	TRBJ2-1	TGCGCCAGCAGCCGATCGGTAGCGGGGATCCTGGATGAGCAGTTCTTC	CASSRSVAGILDEQFF
TRBV14	-	-	TRBJ2-7	TGTGCCAGCAGCCCGAGGACAGTGCCTACCTACGAGCAGTACTTC	CASSPRTVPTYEQYF
TRBV4-3	-	-	TRBJ2-1	TGCGCCAGCAGCCAAGAACGGGGCGATTACAATGAGCAGTTCTTC	CASSQERGDYNEQFF
TRBV7-9	-	TRBD1	TRBJ2-7	TGTGCCAGCAGCTTAGGCAACAGGGGGCTCCAACCTTCCTACGAGCAGTACTTC	CASSLGNRGLQPSYEQYF
TRBV13	-	-	TRBJ2-3	TGTGCCAGCAGCTTAGGAGGGGGGGGCGATACGCAGTATTTT	CASSLGGGGDTQYF
TRBV11-3	-	-	TRBJ1-1	TGTGCCAGCAGCTCGCTCTACACTGAAGCTTTCTTT	CASSSLYTEAFF
TRBV4-1	-	-	TRBJ1-1	TGCGCCATGGCCGGGGCCCCCGGCACTGAAGCTTTCTTT	CAMAGAPGTEAFF
TRBV5-1	-	TRBD1	TRBJ1-5	TGCGCCAGCAGCTTGGTGGGGGACAGGGGGGACAACAGCAATCAGCCCCAGCATTTT	CASSLVGDRGDNSNQPQHF
TRBV15	few	-	TRBJ1-5	TGTGCCACCAGCAGTGACCAGGGTGGCAATCAGCCCCAGCATTTT	CATSSDQGGNQPQHF
TRBV27	once	TRBD1	TRBJ2-7	TGTGCCAGCAGCCTAACGCCTCCAGGGACAGGGTACTACGAGCAGTACTTC	CASSLTPPGTGYYEQYF
TRBV5-5	-	TRBD1	TRBJ2-2	TGTGCCAGCAGCTCGGACAGGGGGAACACCGGGGAGCTGTTTTTT	CASSSDRGNTGELFF
TRBV29-1	-	-	TRBJ1-2	TGCAGCGTTCTTCCAGCTAGAGGCTACACCTTC	CSVLPARGYTF
TRBV7-3	-	TRBD2	TRBJ2-3	TGTGCCAGCAGCTCAACCGGGACGGGAGGAGATACGCAGTATTTT	CASSSTGTGGDTQYF
TRBV6-5	-	TRBD1	TRBJ1-4	TGTGCCAGCAGTTACGGTACAGGGGGAAGGGAAAAACTGTTTTTT	CASSYGTGGREKLFF
TRBV27	-	-	TRBJ2-1	TGTGCCAGCAGTCTCCCCGTCAGGGTCCCCGGGTTTGGTTACAATGAGCAGTTCTTC	CASSLPVRVPGFGYNEQFF
TRBV2	-	TRBD2	TRBJ2-7	TGTGCCAGCGGATCCCTCAGGACTAGCGGGGGAACCTACGAGCAGTACTTC	CASGSLRTSGGTYEQYF
TRBV13	-	TRBD1	TRBJ2-1	TGTGCCAGCAGCTTAGGTCCTGGGGACAGGGGGTATGAGCAGTTCTTC	CASSLGPGDRGYEQFF
TRBV6-4	few	TRBD2	TRBJ2-3	TGTGCCAGCAGTGACCAGGGGACTAGCGGCACAGATACGCAGTATTTT	CASSDQGTSGTDTQYF
TRBV10-3	-	-	TRBJ1-1	TGTGCCATCAGTGAGTCGGAAACTGAAGCTTTCTTT	CAISESETEAFF
TRBV29-1	-	TRBD2	TRBJ2-3	TGCAGCGTTGAGATAACTAGCGGCAACGTTGATACGCAGTATTTT	CSVEITSGNVDTQYF
TRBV6-5	-	-	TRBJ1-5	TGTGCCAGCAGTTACGGGGCTGAGAGCAATCAGCCCCAGCATTTT	CASSYGAESNQPQHF
TRBV4-3	-	TRBD1	TRBJ2-1	TGCGCCAGCAGCCCAGGGACCAGACAGGGTGAGCAGTTCTTC	CASSPGTRQGEQFF
TRBV4-3	-	-	TRBJ2-5	TGCGCCAGCAGCCATTTGCCGGGGCAGGAAGAGACCCAGTACTTC	CASSHLPGQEETQYF
TRBV14	-	-	TRBJ2-3	TGTGCCAGCAGCCTCGATCCTTTGACAGATACGCAGTATTTT	CASSLDPLTDTQYF
TRBV10-3	-	-	TRBJ2-7	TGTGCCATCAGTGAAGGGGACGCCAAGGACGAGCAGTACTTC	CAISEGDAKDEQYF
TRBV9	-	TRBD2	TRBJ2-1	TGTGCCAGCAGCCAAACCGGGACTAGCGGAGGAGAGCAGTTCTTC	CASSQTGTSGGEQFF
TRBV7-6	-	-	TRBJ2-7	TGTGCCAGCAGCTCTCCTCGGGGGCTGTTAAGCGAGCAGTACTTC	CASSSPRGLLSEQYF
TRBV6-1	-	-	TRBJ1-5	TGTGCCAGCAGTGTGACAGTCTATAGCAATCAGCCCCAGCATTTT	CASSVTVYSNQPQHF
TRBV7-9	-	TRBD2	TRBJ2-2	TGTGCCAGCAGCCGTAGCGGGTGGAACACCGGGGAGCTGTTTTTT	CASSRSGWNTGELFF